This T cell receptor (beta chain) stems from a study of T cell repertoires in cytomegalovirus infection. Germline V gives CDR1 SGHTA, CDR2 FQGNSA. Trimming shortened V by 5 bases and J by 6 bases, and 10 bases separated the two germline ends. There are 13 residues in the CDR3. Study results and caveats: Within the response measured ex vivo, HLA-C-restricted CMV-specific TCR beta clonotypes were dominant. Identification of carriers of CMV plus the relevant HLA was achieved through cumulative public TCR beta family frequency.

This clonotype has more than one count but fewer than ten. No antigen is known for it. From the reads, TCRdb called clonotypes with MiXCR, one entry per CDR3 protein. Of some 200,000 distinct CDR3 sequences listed, 9.5% were seen once; the top ten hold about 4.2%. V gene TRBV7-2 combines with J gene TRBJ2-2; D is ambiguous. The TCR was taken from a human donor in good health (CMV status not recorded). Some clones in this sample may be carry-over from other donors' samples. Sequenced sample: PBMCs. CDR3 protein: CASSPYVSGELFF. CDR3 sequence (DNA): TGTGCCAGCAGCCCTTACGTGTCCGGGGAGCTGTTTTTT.